Each of the 25 T cell receptor beta chains below was sequenced from the same sample in a study of blood T cell repertoires in COVID-19. TCRdb's table, derived via immunoSEQ multiplex PCR, lists solely in-frame clones and lacks some. Of hundreds of thousands of clones listed, 90% were seen once; the top ten hold 2.6%. The sample was PBMCs or T cells enriched from blood (not recorded which). The receptors come from a man aged 60 to 75 who had recovered from COVID-19.

This chain joins TRBV6-5 and TRBJ2-6, with 7 bases fitting TRBD1. V trimming: 5 bases; J trimming: 3 bases; junction bases outside the gene matches: 4. The CDR3 runs to 15 residues. From germline, CDR1 is MNHEY and CDR2 SVGAGI. Here the CDR3 reads CASSQTGIGANVLTF. As DNA, the CDR3 is TGTGCCAGCAGTCAGACAGGGATTGGGGCCAACGTCCTGACTTTC.

This chain uses TRBV7-3 with TRBJ2-3, with 9 bases lining up with TRBD2. This CDR3 comprises 14 residues. Germline-derived CDR1 and CDR2 are SGHTA and FQGTGA. V trimming: 3 bases; J trimming: 9 bases; junction bases outside the gene matches: 7. The CDR3 coding sequence is TGTGCCAGCAGCTTTTCGGCGGGAGGGGCAACGCAGTATTTT. It codes for CASSFSAGGATQYF.

This clone was seen once. V gene TRBV4-1 combines with J gene TRBJ1-5; 7 bases are a match to TRBD1. Per germline, CDR1 MGHRA and CDR2 YSYEKL. V trimming: 1 base; J trimming: 4 bases; junction bases outside the gene matches: 7. The CDR3 has 16 amino acids. Here the CDR3 reads CASSQAITGENQPQHF. DNA of the CDR3: TGCGCCAGCAGCCAAGCGATCACAGGGGAGAATCAGCCCCAGCATTTT.

The J gene is TRBJ1-1, the V gene TRBV10-3; 7 nucleotides match TRBD1. V lost 6 bases and J lost 1; bases outside the gene matches: 11. Germline CDR1 ENHRY, CDR2 SYGVKD. This CDR3 is built from 16 residues. The CDR3 region is CAIRGQESYGNTEAFF. The CDR3 DNA is TGTGCCATCAGAGGACAGGAGAGTTATGGGAACACTGAAGCTTTCTTT.

V gene TRBV5-4 combines with J gene TRBJ1-6, with unresolved D. The CDR3 is made up of 15 amino acids. CDR1 and CDR2 from the germline V gene are SGHNT and YYREEE (reference sequence). Deletions cut 0 bases from V and 9 bases from J, with 13 bases between. The CDR3 region has the DNA TGTGCCAGCAGCTTGGTTCCAGGCGTCGGTTCACCCCTCCACTTT. It translates to CASSLVPGVGSPLHF. Full variable domain (remainder filled in from reference TRBV5-4 and TRBJ1-6): ETGVTQSPTHLIKTRGQQVTLRCSSQSGHNTVSWYQQALGQGPQFIFQYYREEENGRGNFPPRFSGLQFPNYSSELNVNALELDDSALYLCASSLVPGVGSPLHFGNGTRLTVT.

V gene TRBV12-3 or TRBV12-4 combines with J gene TRBJ1-5, with D perhaps TRBD1 (5 bases). With 5 bases removed from V and 9 bases from J, the gap between germline ends came to 11 bases. The CDR3 contains 12 residues. CDR3 coding DNA: TGTGCCAGCAGTCCCGGGGGTGGGCCCCAGCATTTT. Its translation is CASSPGGGPQHF.

J is TRBJ2-3 and V is TRBV5-4; D is possibly TRBD2 (6 bases). This CDR3 contains 13 residues. Trimming cost V 9 bases and J 0 bases, with 11 bases left between them. From germline, CDR1 is SGHNT and CDR2 YYREEE (reference sequence). CDR3: CATGRDSTDTQYF. As DNA, the CDR3 is TGTGCCACCGGGCGGGACAGCACAGATACGCAGTATTTT.

The chain recombines TRBV30 with TRBJ2-3; 7 nucleotides line up with TRBD2. This CDR3 comprises 12 residues. V shed 3 bases, J shed 6 bases, and the junction held 3 bases outside the gene matches. Germline V gives CDR1 GTSNPN, CDR2 SVGIG (reference sequence). The CDR3 nucleotides read TGTGCCTGGAGGGGAGGGGTGGATACGCAGTATTTT. Encoded protein: CAWRGGVDTQYF.

The chain has TRBV15 and TRBJ1-2; D uncertain. CDR1 and CDR2 (germline): LNHNV, YYDKDF (reference sequence). This CDR3 contains 15 residues. V lost 1 base, J lost 2 bases, and 11 bases lay in between. CDR3 in amino acids: CATSRVVSGNYGYTF. The CDR3 nucleotides are TGTGCCACCAGCAGAGTGGTCAGCGGGAACTATGGCTACACCTTC.

This rearrangement joins TRBV5-1 to TRBJ2-1, with 9 positions matching TRBD1. Per the germline V gene, CDR1 is SGHRS and CDR2 is YFSETQ. Trimming cost V 7 bases and J 4 bases; bases outside gene matches: 6. The CDR3 runs to 14 residues. DNA for the CDR3: TGCGCCAGCGGGACAGGGAATGGGTACAATGAGCAGTTCTTC. The encoded protein is CASGTGNGYNEQFF.

This clone has only one observation. The CDR3 loop reads CASSEARSTGELFF. The CDR3 region has the DNA TGTGCCAGCAGTGAAGCGCGTAGCACCGGGGAGCTGTTTTTT. The chain recombines TRBV6-1 with TRBJ2-2; D is undetermined. CDR3 length: 14 amino acids. Germline V gives CDR1 MNHNS, CDR2 SASEGT. The V end lost 0 bases, the J end lost 4 bases, and 6 bases lay between the germline ends.

The CDR3 loop is CASYPVERGIYEQYF. In DNA, the CDR3 is TGTGCCAGCTATCCTGTAGAGCGGGGGATTTACGAGCAGTACTTC. The chain recombines TRBV6-5 with TRBJ2-7; 8 bases align to TRBD2. This CDR3 has 15 amino acids. Trimming cost V 8 bases and J 4 bases; bases outside gene matches: 13. Germline V gene lookup returns CDR1 MNHEY and CDR2 SVGAGI.

V and J are TRBV11-2 and TRBJ2-3; TRBD1 matches 8 bases. This CDR3 comprises 16 residues. Looked up from germline, CDR1 is SGHAT and CDR2 is FQNNGV. Trimming at V came to 5 bases and at J to 2 bases, leaving 9 bases not matched to a gene. In DNA form, the CDR3 reads TGTGCCAGCAGCCCAGGGGGCGCCTACAACACAGATACGCAGTATTTT. It encodes CASSPGGAYNTDTQYF.

As to this clone: The sample carries other DNA sequences with the same CDR3. The chain employs TRBV11-3 and TRBJ1-1; D is unresolved. V lost 1 base to trimming and J lost 1 base, with 4 bases between them. The CDR3 covers 13 residues. Germline loops: CDR1 SGHNT, CDR2 YENEEA. The DNA of the CDR3 is TGTGCCAGCAGCTTAGGAGGGAACACTGAAGCTTTCTTT. It yields the protein CASSLGGNTEAFF. Complete variable domain (other parts from reference TRBV11-3 and TRBJ1-1): EAGVVQSPRYKIIEKKQPVAFWCNPISGHNTLYWYLQNLGQGPELLIRYENEEAVDDSQLPKDRFSAERLKGVDSTLKIQPAELGDSAVYLCASSLGGNTEAFFGQGTRLTVV.

The V and J genes are TRBV28 and TRBJ1-5; weak D call: TRBD1 (5 bases). Trimming pared 6 bases from V and 5 bases from J, leaving 17 bases between. Germline CDR1 reads MDHEN; CDR2 reads SYDVKM. The CDR3 extends over 15 amino acids. For the CDR3, the DNA is TGTGCCAGCAGACTTTGGCAGGGAAATTATCAGCCCCAGCATTTT. It encodes CASRLWQGNYQPQHF.

The CDR3 region has the DNA TGTGCCAGCAGCTTAATGGGACAGACAACCATGAACACTGAAGCTTTCTTT. Its translation: CASSLMGQTTMNTEAFF. The chain is built from TRBV7-6 and TRBJ1-1; 7 bases align to TRBD1. V was clipped by 2 bases and J by 0 bases; unmatched bases: 9. This CDR3 spans 17 amino acids. CDR1 SGHVS and CDR2 FNYEAQ come from the germline V gene.

This clone has a handful of counts. The chain carries TRBV5-4 and TRBJ1-5, with TRBD1 matching over 9 bases. The ends lost 2 bases at V and 4 bases at J; junction bases unmatched: 10. The CDR3 is made up of 17 amino acids. The germline CDR1 and CDR2 sequences are SGHNT and YYREEE (reference sequence). The DNA of the CDR3 is TGTGCCAGCAGCTTTGGGGGGACAGGGAGTCCGAATCAGCCCCAGCATTTT. Its translation is CASSFGGTGSPNQPQHF.

The CDR3: CASSSKRDRGYEQYF. CDR3 nucleotide sequence: TGTGCCAGCAGCTCAAAGAGGGACAGGGGCTACGAGCAGTACTTC. This chain links TRBV5-4 with TRBJ2-7, with 10 bases identical to TRBD1. The CDR3 sequence is 15 residues long. The ends lost 3 bases at V and 3 bases at J; junction bases unmatched: 6. Germline CDR1 SGHNT, CDR2 YYREEE (reference sequence).

The rearrangement uses TRBV4-1 and TRBJ2-2; 9 bases agree with TRBD2. CDR1 MGHRA and CDR2 YSYEKL come from the germline V gene. This CDR3 is built from 16 residues. With V trimmed by 3 bases and J by 0 bases, 2 bases remained unmatched. CDR3 sequence (DNA): TGCGCCAGCAGCCAGGCGGGGGGGCCGAACACCGGGGAGCTGTTTTTT. Its protein product is CASSQAGGPNTGELFF.

The chain has TRBV6-1 and TRBJ1-2, with D hard to call. The CDR3 extends over 14 amino acids. V was clipped by 0 bases and J by 8 bases, with 13 bases between them. CDR1 and CDR2 (germline): MNHNS, SASEGT. CDR3 protein: CASSEALIMRGYTF. In DNA, the CDR3 is TGTGCCAGCAGTGAAGCCCTCATAATGCGGGGCTACACCTTC.

V is TRBV7-2 and J is TRBJ2-1, with a tentative D call TRBD2 (5 bases). Germline assignment: CDR1 SGHTA and CDR2 FQGNSA. Trimming left V 6 bases short and J 9 bases short, with 12 bases between. The CDR3 runs to 12 residues. The CDR3 DNA sequence: TGTGCCAGCAGATACGGACGGGGTGAGCAGTTCTTC. Its translation is CASRYGRGEQFF.

The chain has TRBV5-5 and TRBJ2-1; 7 bases map to TRBD2. Germline V gene lookup returns CDR1 SGHKS and CDR2 YYEKEE (reference sequence). V lost 4 bases and J lost 8; bases outside the gene matches: 3. The CDR3 sequence is 12 residues long. CDR3 sequence reads: CASSRDYYEQFF. The CDR3 bases are TGTGCCAGCAGCCGGGACTATTATGAGCAGTTCTTC.

The chain recombines TRBV7-2 with TRBJ2-7; 14 bases are a match to TRBD2. CDR3 size: 17 residues. Unmatched junction bases numbered 8, after V lost 5 bases and J lost 2 bases. Germline values: CDR1 SGHTA, CDR2 FQGNSA. CDR3: CASSPGTSGGATYEQYF. CDR3 sequence (DNA): TGTGCCAGCAGCCCCGGGACTAGCGGGGGAGCCACCTACGAGCAGTACTTC. The whole variable domain, remainder taken from reference TRBV7-2 and TRBJ2-7, is GAGVSQSPSNKVTEKGKDVELRCDPISGHTALYWYRQSLGQGLEFLIYFQGNSAPDKSGLPSDRFSAERTGGSVSTLTIQRTQQEDSAVYLCASSPGTSGGATYEQYFGPGTRLTVT.

This clone was seen just once. The V gene is TRBV6-5, the J gene TRBJ1-2; D gene ambiguous. V lost 2 bases, J lost 2 bases, and 6 bases lay in between. The CDR3 covers 13 residues. Per germline, CDR1 MNHEY and CDR2 SVGAGI. CDR3 DNA: TGTGCCAGCAGTTACACCAGGAACTATGGCTACACCTTC. Translating gives CASSYTRNYGYTF.

The V and J genes are TRBV21-1 and TRBJ2-5; the listed D gene, TRBD1, was not tested against the DNA. TRBV21-1 counts as a pseudogene. The CDR3 is 13 residues long. CDR3 sequence: CAPVVGLGETQYF. CDR3 sequence (DNA): TGTGCCCCGGTAGTTGGGCTTGGGGAGACCCAGTACTTC.